The T cell receptor beta chain described here comes from a study of tumor-infiltrating lymphocytes in primary liver carcinoma. The germline V gene encodes CDR1 MDHEN and CDR2 SYDVKM. V was pared by 2 bases and J by 1 base, with 11 bases between. The CDR3 contains 15 residues. Regarding this clonotype: Its matching antigen is unknown.

With approximately 470 ng total RNA as template and a constant-region primer, TCR beta cDNA was made. Amplification in three nested multiplex PCR rounds with slightly modified ARM-PCR gave rise to TCR beta libraries. Investigators reported that the first two PCR rounds, at 10 cycles each, used TRBV1-TRBV30 forward primers with a C-beta reverse primer. TCRdb ran MiXCR on the multiplex PCR reads and lists one entry per CDR3 protein. Here the sample spans approximately 110,000 distinct CDR3 sequences, 55% to 75% being singletons. The study's findings and limits: Significantly larger top-250-clone fractions were found in tumors than in blood (p = 0.039).

Joint extraction of RNA and DNA used about 17-32 mg of bulk tissue that was unsorted. This chain links TRBV28 with TRBJ1-1, with unresolved D. The sequencing sample was made of liver tumor tissue from sampling region 1. As to subset: tumor region T1, superior pole. This receptor was identified in a woman aged 60-70 years with primary liver carcinoma and hepatitis B virus infection. The CDR3 coding sequence is TGTGCCAGCAGTTTAGGGCAGAGCGGGAACACTGAAGCTTTCTTT. This codes for CASSLGQSGNTEAFF.